This T cell receptor beta chain came from a study of cytomegalovirus exposure and HLA in healthy donors. Study-level points and caveats: In a later analysis, the majority of CMV-associated beta chains seemingly showed HLA restriction. Judged likely to be a sequencing artifact was a cluster of highly shared sequence variants.

A remark on this clone: What it recognizes is unknown.

Primers for the PCR totalled 60 Vbeta and 13 Jbeta. In the study's own analysis: It was a later analysis that counted tens of millions of unique TCR beta chains, of which approximately 9.9 million were shared. Clones were sequenced by immunoSEQ multiplex PCR, and TCRdb holds only the in-frame ones, with some missing. V and J calls plus clone size are reproduced from that table; the DNA served to infer D and trimming. The sample consists of about 91,000 clones, around nine tenths of them appearing once. Input material: PBMCs. The clonotype originates from a young man in good health and CMV-seropositive.

The CDR3 protein is CASSLALAGTYEQYF. In nucleotides, the CDR3 is TGCGCCAGCAGCTTGGCTCTAGCGGGGACCTACGAGCAGTACTTC. The genes are TRBV5-1 and TRBJ2-7; 9 nucleotides align to TRBD2. V gave up 0 bases and J gave up 2 bases; unmatched junction bases: 3. Per the germline V gene, CDR1 is SGHRS and CDR2 is YFSETQ. There are 15 residues in the CDR3.